One sample yielded the 22 T cell receptor beta chains listed below, sequenced in a study of blood T cell repertoires in COVID-19. The method was immunoSEQ multiplex PCR; TCRdb's version includes in-frame clones alone and lacks a portion of them. This repertoire shows more than 60,000 clones, around 89% found once; its top ten account for approximately 5.8%. Sequences were obtained from peripheral blood. These receptors were collected from a man aged 50 to 60 with acute or convalescent COVID-19.

This clone was picked up a small number of times. The rearrangement joins TRBV11-3 to TRBJ1-2; D is perhaps TRBD1 (5 bases). V was trimmed by 4 bases and J by 2 bases, leaving 17 bases between them. The germline CDR1 and CDR2 sequences are SGHNT and YENEEA. This CDR3 contains 16 residues. The CDR3 nucleotides are TGTGCCAGCAGCTCCAGTCGGGGGGATGTGAACTATGGCTACACCTTC. Encoded protein: CASSSSRGDVNYGYTF.

The V gene is TRBV5-1, the J gene TRBJ1-1; D is perhaps TRBD1 (5 bases). CDR3 length equals 15 residues. Trimming stripped 4 bases from V and 5 bases from J, with 18 bases between. Germline V gene sequence: CDR1 SGHRS, CDR2 YFSETQ. Here the CDR3 DNA reads TGCGCCAGCAGCAAGGATGGGGCCCGGGGGACTGAAGCTTTCTTT. It translates to CASSKDGARGTEAFF.

Remarks on this clone: Because the CDR3's place on the DNA is in doubt, the DNA is left out and the CDR3 is given as listed by TCRdb. The chain uses TRBV7-2 and TRBJ1-2; the tabulated D call, TRBD1, remains unverified against the DNA. Germline V gene lookup returns CDR1 SGHTA and CDR2 FQGNSA. The length of the CDR3 is 17 amino acids, counting both ends. CDR3: CASSLATFGQGAYGCTF.

The V call is TRBV11-3, the J call TRBJ2-7; TRBD2 agrees at 8 bases. The trim removed 6 bases at V and 4 bases at J, leaving 8 bases unmatched. The CDR3 contains 14 residues. Germline V gives CDR1 SGHNT, CDR2 YENEEA. The CDR3 nucleotides are TGTGCCAGCAGTAAGCGGGAGACGAGGTACGAGCAGTACTTC. Its translation is CASSKRETRYEQYF. The entire variable domain, with the rest obtained from reference TRBV11-3 and TRBJ2-7, is as follows: EAGVVQSPRYKIIEKKQPVAFWCNPISGHNTLYWYLQNLGQGPELLIRYENEEAVDDSQLPKDRFSAERLKGVDSTLKIQPAELGDSAVYLCASSKRETRYEQYFGPGTRLTVT.

The chain links TRBV24-1 to TRBJ2-3; 12 bases agree with TRBD2. Germline V gene data show CDR1 as KGHDR and CDR2 as SFDVKD. The CDR3 consists of 14 residues. The trim removed 4 bases at V and 7 bases at J, leaving 2 bases unmatched. The CDR3 protein is CATSERTSGNTQYF. CDR3 DNA sequence: TGTGCCACCAGTGAAAGGACTAGCGGGAATACGCAGTATTTT.

This rearrangement joins TRBV7-9 to TRBJ2-3, with a possible D match to TRBD1 (6 bases). CDR3 length: 15 amino acids. V was cut by 3 bases and J by 0 bases, with 10 bases left in between. The germline gives CDR1 SEHNR, CDR2 FQNEAQ (reference sequence). CDR3 amino acids: CASSFVGQSTDTQYF. CDR3 DNA sequence: TGTGCCAGCAGCTTTGTTGGACAGAGCACAGATACGCAGTATTTT.

As DNA, the CDR3 is TGTGCCAGCAGCGTACAGGCCTACGGGGGGGAGACCCAGTACTTC. This translates into CASSVQAYGGETQYF. The chain links TRBV9 to TRBJ2-5; the match to TRBD2 covers 7 bases. Germline V gene sequence: CDR1 SGDLS, CDR2 YYNGEE. The CDR3 length is 15 residues. Unmatched junction bases numbered 8, after V lost 1 base and J lost 5 bases.

The chain recombines TRBV7-9 with TRBJ2-1; 8 nucleotides match TRBD2. The CDR3 is made up of 15 amino acids. From germline, CDR1 is SEHNR and CDR2 FQNEAQ (reference sequence). Trimming cost V 2 bases and J 9 bases; bases outside gene matches: 9. CDR3 coding DNA: TGTGCCAGCAGCTTAAGTGGGACTAGTCTATTTGAGCAGTTCTTC. It encodes CASSLSGTSLFEQFF.

This clone has only a few counts. This sequence joins TRBV4-1 and TRBJ1-2; D remains unclear. Trimming removed 4 bases from V and 4 bases from J, with 19 bases in between. CDR1 MGHRA and CDR2 YSYEKL come from the germline V gene. CDR3 length: 16 amino acids. The CDR3 here is CASSLSPGDSGYGYTF. Written as DNA, the CDR3 is TGCGCCAGCAGCCTTTCCCCCGGGGATTCTGGCTATGGCTACACCTTC.

This rearrangement joins TRBV10-2 to TRBJ1-3, with D possibly being TRBD1 (5 bases). V was clipped by 0 bases and J by 3 bases, with 9 bases between them. Germline CDR1 and CDR2: WSHSY and SAAADI. The CDR3 is 15 residues long. CDR3 sequence reads: CASSESRQGGNTIYF. The CDR3 DNA follows: TGCGCCAGCAGTGAGTCGCGGCAGGGTGGAAACACCATATATTTT.

The chain employs TRBV9 and TRBJ1-4, with TRBD1 matching over 11 bases. The CDR3 runs 17 residues. Trimming took 4 bases from V and 3 from J; bases not matched to a gene: 8. The germline V gene encodes CDR1 SGDLS and CDR2 YYNGEE. The CDR3 sequence: CASSPGTGGMANEKLFF. The DNA of the CDR3 is TGTGCCAGCAGCCCCGGGACAGGGGGTATGGCTAATGAAAAACTGTTTTTT.

This rearrangement joins TRBV24-1 to TRBJ1-5; 8 bases are shared with TRBD1. V dropped 4 bases and J dropped 7; count of bases not matched to a gene: 2. The CDR3 has 13 amino acids. Germline lookup yields CDR1 KGHDR and CDR2 SFDVKD. CDR3 sequence reads: CATSEQGDQPQHF. DNA for the CDR3: TGTGCCACCAGTGAACAGGGGGACCAGCCCCAGCATTTT.

V usage is TRBV9 and J usage is TRBJ1-2, with D possibly being TRBD1 (5 bases). Between the trimmed V and J ends, which lost 1 base and 1 base, there was a span of 11 bases. Germline V gives CDR1 SGDLS, CDR2 YYNGEE. The CDR3 sequence is 15 residues long. The chain's CDR3 is CASSVKGRGNYGYTF. The CDR3 DNA is TGTGCCAGCAGCGTAAAGGGAAGGGGTAACTATGGCTACACCTTC.

The chain uses TRBV6-5 and TRBJ2-3, with 7 positions matching TRBD1. The CDR3 consists of 11 residues. The germline V gene encodes CDR1 MNHEY and CDR2 SVGAGI. V shed 10 bases and J 6 bases; nucleotides not matched to a gene: 4. The DNA of the CDR3 is TGTGCCACCAGCAGGGGGGATACGCAGTATTTT. Translated: CATSRGDTQYF.

The gene calls are TRBV5-4 and TRBJ2-7, with 15 bases identical to TRBD2. Germline V gives CDR1 SGHNT, CDR2 YYREEE (reference sequence). The CDR3 runs 15 residues. V shed 4 bases and J 4 bases; nucleotides not matched to a gene: 3. CDR3 protein: CASSSGLAGGYEQYF. CDR3 nucleotides: TGTGCCAGCAGCAGCGGACTAGCGGGAGGGTACGAGCAGTACTTC.

The chain employs TRBV27 and TRBJ2-3; 7 positions agree with TRBD2. V trimming: 4 bases; J trimming: 4 bases; junction bases outside the gene matches: 14. This CDR3 contains 17 residues. Germline V gene lookup returns CDR1 MNHEY and CDR2 SMNVEV (reference sequence). CDR3 residues: CASSSGYGGRNADTQYF. The CDR3 coding sequence is TGTGCCAGCAGTTCTGGGTACGGGGGGAGAAACGCAGATACGCAGTATTTT.

The V call is TRBV19, the J call TRBJ1-5; TRBD1 matches at 8 bases. Germline loops: CDR1 LNHDA, CDR2 SQIVND (reference sequence). The V gene end was trimmed by 5 bases and the J gene end by 4 bases; junction bases not matched to a gene: 13. This CDR3 spans 17 amino acids. As DNA, the CDR3 is TGTGCCAGTAGTCCGTGGGGCAGGGGGCGTGTAAATCAGCCCCAGCATTTT. Amino acids: CASSPWGRGRVNQPQHF.

J is TRBJ1-2 and V is TRBV4-1; TRBD1 aligns across 7 bases. After removal of 0 bases from V and 0 bases from J, the junction contained 7 bases not matched to a gene. Germline CDR1 reads MGHRA; CDR2 reads YSYEKL. This CDR3 has 17 amino acids. The CDR3 region is CASSQDKKTGTNYGYTF. The CDR3 DNA is TGCGCCAGCAGCCAAGATAAGAAGACAGGGACTAACTATGGCTACACCTTC.

The CDR3 is CASSDGQASNQPQHF. The CDR3 DNA is TGTGCCAGCAGTGACGGACAGGCCTCAAATCAGCCCCAGCATTTT. The J gene is TRBJ1-5, the V gene TRBV2; 7 bases align to TRBD1. This CDR3 spans 15 amino acids. From germline, CDR1 is SNHLY and CDR2 FYNNEI. V lost 3 bases, J lost 4 bases, and 6 bases stayed unmatched.

CDR3 in DNA: TGTGCCAGCAATAATCCTGGAAACACCATATATTTT. Protein sequence: CASNNPGNTIYF. V gene TRBV11-2 combines with J gene TRBJ1-3; D ambiguous. There are 12 residues in the CDR3. Germline assignment: CDR1 SGHAT and CDR2 FQNNGV. Trimming stripped 7 bases from V and 2 bases from J, with 6 bases between. Full variable domain (outside the CDR3, taken from reference TRBV11-2 and TRBJ1-3): EAGVAQSPRYKIIEKRQSVAFWCNPISGHATLYWYQQILGQGPKLLIQFQNNGVVDDSQLPKDRFSAERLKGVDSTLKIQPAKLEDSAVYLCASNNPGNTIYFGEGSWLTVV.

This clone was counted a single time. The same CDR3 is also encoded by other DNA sequences in this sample. The rearrangement uses TRBV10-3 and TRBJ1-2, with D possibly TRBD1 on 5 matching bases. The CDR3 sequence is 13 residues long. V was pared by 0 bases and J by 5 bases, with 7 bases between. Germline V gene lookup returns CDR1 ENHRY and CDR2 SYGVKD. The CDR3 DNA is TGTGCCATCAGTGAGTCTCAGGGTTATGGCTACACCTTC. It translates to CAISESQGYGYTF.

The chain uses TRBV5-4 and TRBJ2-5; maybe TRBD1 (6 bases). Deletions cut 3 bases from V and 5 bases from J, with 17 bases between. CDR1 and CDR2 from the germline V gene are SGHNT and YYREEE (reference sequence). The CDR3 is 15 residues long. Written as DNA, the CDR3 is TGTGCCAGCAGCTCCTCTCCAGGGGTTGGTGAGACCCAGTACTTC. It translates to CASSSSPGVGETQYF.